This entry describes one T cell receptor beta chain. This sample was taken from a study of T cells expressing NK-cell markers. TCRdb re-analyzed the 5' RACE reads; it lists each CDR3 protein once, without DNA. Its listing shows around 380,000 distinct CDR3 sequences. The germline V gene encodes CDR1 LNHNV and CDR2 YYDKDF (reference sequence). The CDR3 extends over 14 amino acids. The source of this sequence is a woman between 50 and 59 years old in good health. J is TRBJ2-3 and V is TRBV15; TCRdb returns TRBD1, unconfirmable since there is no DNA. The sample was blood T cells: a sorted CD56 or NKG2C T cell subset, CD4+ or CD8+ T cells, or bulk PBMC T cells (not recorded which). The CDR3: CATSNRVTADTQYF. Based on the CDR3 plus reference TRBV15 and TRBJ2-3, the full variable domain is DAMVIQNPRYQVTQFGKPVTLSCSQTLNHNVMYWYQQKSSQAPKLLFHYYDKDFNNEADTPDNFQSRRPNTSFCFLDIRSPGLGDTAMYLCATSNRVTADTQYFGPGTRLTVL.